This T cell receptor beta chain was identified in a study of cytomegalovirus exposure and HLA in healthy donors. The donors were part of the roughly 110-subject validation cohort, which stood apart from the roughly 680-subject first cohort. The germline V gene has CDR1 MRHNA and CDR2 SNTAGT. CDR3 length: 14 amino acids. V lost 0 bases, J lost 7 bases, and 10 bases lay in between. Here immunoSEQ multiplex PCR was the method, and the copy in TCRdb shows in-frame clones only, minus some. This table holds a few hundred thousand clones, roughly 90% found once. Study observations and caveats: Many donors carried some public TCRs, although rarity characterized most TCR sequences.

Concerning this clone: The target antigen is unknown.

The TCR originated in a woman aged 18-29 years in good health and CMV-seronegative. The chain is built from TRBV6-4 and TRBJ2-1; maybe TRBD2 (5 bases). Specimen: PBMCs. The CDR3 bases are TGTGCCAGCAGTGACTCGAGGACTCTTAATGAGCAGTTCTTC. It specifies CASSDSRTLNEQFF.